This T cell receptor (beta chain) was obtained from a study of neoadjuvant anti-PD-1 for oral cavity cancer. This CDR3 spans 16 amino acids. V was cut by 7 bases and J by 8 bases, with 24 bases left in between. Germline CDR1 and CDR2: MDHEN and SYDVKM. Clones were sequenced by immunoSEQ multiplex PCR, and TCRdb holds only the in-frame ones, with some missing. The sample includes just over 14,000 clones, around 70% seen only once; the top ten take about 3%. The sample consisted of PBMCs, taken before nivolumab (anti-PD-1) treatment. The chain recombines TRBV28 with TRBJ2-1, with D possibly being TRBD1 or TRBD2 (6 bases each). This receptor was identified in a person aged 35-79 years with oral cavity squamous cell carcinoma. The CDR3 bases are TGTGCCAGCACCCGATCGGGGGCCGATATACGCGATGAGCAGTTCTTC. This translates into CASTRSGADIRDEQFF.